Each of the 8 T cell receptor beta chains below was sequenced from the same sample in a study of T cell responses to AZD1222 COVID-19 vaccine. Only in-frame clones appear in the TCRdb table, and some are missing; sequencing was by immunoSEQ multiplex PCR. Counted here are nearly 110,000 clones, 70% to 90% occurring once; the ten biggest clones make up 4.8%. This specimen consisted of peripheral blood, obtained 28 days after the second AZD1222 dose. The source is an adult who received the AZD1222 COVID-19 vaccine.

The CDR3 region is CAWSVASLVEAFF. The CDR3 DNA reads TGTGCCTGGAGTGTAGCCTCCCTGGTTGAAGCTTTCTTT. The rearrangement links TRBV30 to TRBJ1-1; D remains unclear. The germline CDR1 and CDR2 sequences are GTSNPN and SVGIG (reference sequence). CDR3 length: 13 residues. V was trimmed by 0 bases and J by 7 bases, leaving 12 bases between them.

V and J are TRBV5-5 and TRBJ1-6; D unresolved. CDR1 is SGHKS, CDR2 YYEKEE, per germline (reference sequence). CDR3 length: 13 residues. Trimming stripped 1 base from V and 5 bases from J, with 4 bases between. The CDR3 region has the DNA TGTGCCAGCAGCTTGCAGAATAATTCACCCCTCCACTTT. Amino acids: CASSLQNNSPLHF.

This chain links TRBV5-4 with TRBJ2-5; TRBD1 or TRBD2 may be the D gene (5 bases each). The germline V gene has CDR1 SGHNT and CDR2 YYREEE (reference sequence). CDR3 length: 15 amino acids. With 2 bases removed from V and 5 bases from J, the gap between germline ends came to 16 bases. The CDR3 spells CASSFPGPKRETQYF. The CDR3 nucleotides are TGTGCCAGCAGCTTTCCGGGACCTAAAAGGGAGACCCAGTACTTC. Using reference TRBV5-4 and TRBJ2-5 for the parts outside the CDR3, the full variable domain is ETGVTQSPTHLIKTRGQQVTLRCSSQSGHNTVSWYQQALGQGPQFIFQYYREEENGRGNFPPRFSGLQFPNYSSELNVNALELDDSALYLCASSFPGPKRETQYFGPGTRLLVL.

This clone was seen only once. The V gene is TRBV5-1, the J gene TRBJ2-7; no firm D call. The CDR3 extends over 16 amino acids. Between the trimmed V and J ends, which lost 1 base and 3 bases, there was a span of 17 bases. CDR1 is SGHRS and CDR2 is YFSETQ in the germline V gene. This CDR3 reads CASSLSQRDVGYEQYF. The CDR3 DNA reads TGCGCCAGCAGCTTGTCACAGAGAGATGTCGGCTACGAGCAGTACTTC. The full variable domain, rest sourced from reference TRBV5-1 and TRBJ2-7, is KAGVTQTPRYLIKTRGQQVTLSCSPISGHRSVSWYQQTPGQGLQFLFEYFSETQRNKGNFPGRFSGRQFSNSRSEMNVSTLELGDSALYLCASSLSQRDVGYEQYFGPGTRLTVT.

The chain joins TRBV7-9 to TRBJ1-4; D might be TRBD1 (5 bases). Germline CDR1 is SEHNR and CDR2 is FQNEAQ (reference sequence). The CDR3 has 15 residues. V lost 0 bases and J 6 bases, leaving 11 bases between the germline ends. The CDR3, as DNA: TGTGCCAGCAGCTTAGCGGAGGGACCGCATGAAAAACTGTTTTTT. It translates to CASSLAEGPHEKLFF.

The chain links TRBV28 to TRBJ1-6, with unresolved D. The CDR3 sequence is 16 residues long. V lost 4 bases, J lost 0 bases, and 10 bases lay in between. CDR1 MDHEN and CDR2 SYDVKM come from the germline V gene. The CDR3: CASSSRGSSYNSPLHF. The CDR3 nucleotides are TGTGCCAGCAGTTCGCGAGGGAGCTCCTATAATTCACCCCTCCACTTT.

V gene TRBV18 combines with J gene TRBJ2-3; 8 positions agree with TRBD2. V shed 2 bases and J 5 bases; nucleotides not matched to a gene: 3. This CDR3 region has 14 residues. The germline gives CDR1 KGHSH, CDR2 LQKENI. The CDR3, as DNA: TGTGCCAGCTCACCAAGCGGGGGCGAAGATACGCAGTATTTT. The encoded protein is CASSPSGGEDTQYF. The full variable domain, rest sourced from reference TRBV18 and TRBJ2-3, is NAGVMQNPRHLVRRRGQEARLRCSPMKGHSHVYWYRQLPEEGLKFMVYLQKENIIDESGMPKERFSAEFPKEGPSILRIQQVVRGDSAAYFCASSPSGGEDTQYFGPGTRLTVL.

The chain couples TRBV6-5 to TRBJ1-2; D remains ambiguous. The V gene lost 6 bases and the J gene lost 6 bases, with 8 bases spanning the gap. Per germline, CDR1 MNHEY and CDR2 SVGAGI. CDR3 length: 11 residues. The CDR3 loop is CASRLQNGYTF. The CDR3 DNA reads TGTGCCAGCAGGCTACAGAATGGCTACACCTTC.